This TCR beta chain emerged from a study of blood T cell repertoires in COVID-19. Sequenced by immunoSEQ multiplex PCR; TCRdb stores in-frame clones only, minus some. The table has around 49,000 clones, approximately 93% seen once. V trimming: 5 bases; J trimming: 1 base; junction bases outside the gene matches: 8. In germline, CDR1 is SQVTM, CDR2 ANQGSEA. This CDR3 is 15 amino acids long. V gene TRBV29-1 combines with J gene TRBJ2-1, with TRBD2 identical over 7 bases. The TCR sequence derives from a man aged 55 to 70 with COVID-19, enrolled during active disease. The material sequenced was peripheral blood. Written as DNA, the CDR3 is TGCAGCGTTTCCGGCGGACTAGTATCCTACAATGAGCAGTTCTTC. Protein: CSVSGGLVSYNEQFF.